This T cell receptor (beta chain) was sequenced in a study of CD8 T cells in ankylosing spondylitis. The table lists this clonotype with a few counts. As yet, its antigen is unknown. It was by quantitative 5'-RACE with molecular barcodes that TCR beta libraries were made. TCRdb recomputed calls from the 5' RACE reads with MiXCR, one row per CDR3 protein. The sample includes around 150,000 distinct CDR3 sequences, 18% of them seen just once. V was pared by 10 bases and J by 9 bases, with 19 bases between. CDR1 and CDR2 from the germline V gene are ENHRY and SYGVKD. CDR3 length equals 13 residues. General study findings and limits: Earlier reports found some motif variants in synovial fluid and blood in reactive arthritis. Within matched ankylosing spondylitis synovial fluid, disease-linked clones were reportedly significantly enriched.

Specimen: blood, either unsorted or a sorted T cell fraction (not recorded which). This TCR came from a male donor with ankylosing spondylitis or in good health (not recorded which). The chain couples TRBV10-3 to TRBJ2-1; D might be TRBD1 or TRBD2, each matching 5 bases. The CDR3 nucleotides are TGTGCCACCAGGGACGCACGACCCCCTGAGCAGTTCTTC. Protein sequence: CATRDARPPEQFF.